The T cell receptor beta chain described here comes from a study of blood T cell repertoires in COVID-19. Study summary: The United States, Italy and Spain were the sources of the acute and convalescent COVID-19 samples.

Patients of the Seattle cohort, enrolled during active infection, were followed longitudinally. With 4 bases clipped from V and 6 bases from J, the junction kept 6 bases outside the gene matches. This CDR3 has 14 residues. Germline V gene data show CDR1 as SGHRS and CDR2 as YFSETQ. Authors' processing steps: Estimated nucleated cell counts came from reference gene primer amplification. Clones were sequenced by immunoSEQ multiplex PCR, and TCRdb holds only the in-frame ones, with some missing. That table furnishes V, J and clone size, whereas the DNA furnished D and trimming. The data contain 55,000 to 75,000 clones, approximately 83% of them seen just once; the ten biggest clones take up about a tenth.

The clonotype was recovered from a man aged 80 or over with COVID-19, enrolled during active disease. The sample was peripheral blood. The genes are TRBV5-1 and TRBJ1-2; 10 bases are shared with TRBD1. CDR3: CASSPGQGRDGYTF. CDR3 DNA: TGCGCCAGCAGCCCGGGACAGGGGAGGGATGGCTACACCTTC.